These 22 T cell receptor beta chains came from one sample sequenced in a study of vaccination and CD4 T cells after COVID-19. MiXCR was run by TCRdb on the PCR reads, yielding one entry per CDR3 protein. The sample lists roughly 28,000 distinct CDR3 sequences; 50% were seen once. The time point: late sampling 161 to 241 days after vaccination in a few convalescent patients. Material: CD4+ T cells from blood, obtained about 7 months after SARS-CoV-2 vaccination. The origin of the receptors is a human donor who had recovered from COVID-19.

There are a few counts of this clonotype. The CDR3, as DNA: TGCAGTGCTAAGATGGGTAGGAAAGAGACCCAGTACTTC. This codes for CSAKMGRKETQYF. The chain couples TRBV20-1 to TRBJ2-5; D remains unclear. Germline V gene data show CDR1 as DFQATT and CDR2 as SNEGSKA (reference sequence). CDR3 size: 13 residues. Trimming left V 4 bases short and J 3 bases short, with 12 bases between.

This sequence joins TRBV20-1 and TRBJ2-1, with a tentative D call TRBD2 (5 bases). The CDR3 is 14 amino acids. Germline CDR1 DFQATT, CDR2 SNEGSKA (reference sequence). The germline V and J ends were trimmed by 6 bases and 6 bases, with 18 bases remaining between them. In DNA form, the CDR3 reads TGCAGTGCCTTAACTAGTATGGGGTTCAATGAGCAGTTCTTC. Translated: CSALTSMGFNEQFF.

The V gene is TRBV7-9, the J gene TRBJ2-7; TRBD2 matches 11 bases. Losses at the gene ends were 6 bases for V and 4 bases for J; bases not matched to a gene: 11. Per germline, CDR1 SEHNR and CDR2 FQNEAQ (reference sequence). The CDR3 runs 16 residues. CDR3 in amino acids: CASRPIPGLAVYEQYF. The CDR3, as DNA: TGTGCCAGCAGACCAATCCCGGGACTAGCGGTATACGAGCAGTACTTC.

The chain has TRBV29-1 and TRBJ1-5; 8 bases match TRBD1. This CDR3 is 14 amino acids long. J lost 3 bases, V lost 5 bases, and 6 bases had no gene match. CDR1 SQVTM and CDR2 ANQGSEA come from the germline V gene. The CDR3 sequence is CSVRTGRNNQPQHF. CDR3 DNA sequence: TGCAGCGTTCGGACAGGGAGGAACAATCAGCCCCAGCATTTT.

The J gene is TRBJ2-2, the V gene TRBV6-5; D not resolved. Trimming removed 0 bases at V and 5 bases at J, with 19 bases between. The CDR3 length is 18 residues. CDR1 is MNHEY, CDR2 SVGAGI, per germline. CDR3 region: CASSYSKFASLGTGELFF. For the CDR3, the DNA is TGTGCCAGCAGTTACTCGAAGTTCGCCAGCCTGGGGACCGGGGAGCTGTTTTTT.

This clonotype was detected only once. The V call is TRBV20-1, the J call TRBJ2-1; 12 nucleotides align to TRBD2. The V gene's germline CDR1 is DFQATT and CDR2 SNEGSKA (reference sequence). CDR3 length equals 14 residues. Losses at the gene ends were 7 bases for V and 4 bases for J; bases not matched to a gene: 5. CDR3 sequence reads: CSVPGLAGYNEQFF. The CDR3 nucleotides are TGCAGTGTCCCGGGACTAGCGGGTTACAATGAGCAGTTCTTC.

The rearrangement links TRBV20-1 to TRBJ2-1, with 14 bases lining up with TRBD2. The CDR3 runs to 18 residues. Germline V gene sequence: CDR1 DFQATT, CDR2 SNEGSKA (reference sequence). With V trimmed by 3 bases and J by 3 bases, 10 bases remained unmatched. As DNA, the CDR3 is TGCAGTGCTAGGGGGACTAGCGGGAGCCCCCATGTCTACAATGAGCAGTTCTTC. Its protein product is CSARGTSGSPHVYNEQFF.

The chain carries TRBV2 and TRBJ2-3; 12 bases agree with TRBD2. Trimming cost V 1 base and J 2 bases; bases outside gene matches: 10. The germline gives CDR1 SNHLY, CDR2 FYNNEI. This CDR3 is built from 19 residues. Here the CDR3 DNA reads TGTGCCAGCAGTGAAGTTCCATGGACTAGCGGGACCCACACAGATACGCAGTATTTT. Translated, it gives CASSEVPWTSGTHTDTQYF.

The table lists this clonotype with a few counts. This chain connects TRBV28 to TRBJ1-5; D is unclear. Per germline, CDR1 MDHEN and CDR2 SYDVKM. V was shortened by 2 bases and J by 10 bases, with 15 bases between the two germline ends. This CDR3 has 14 residues. The CDR3, as DNA: TGTGCCAGCAGTTTACTGAGTCTTGTGCAACCCCAGCATTTT. Translated, it gives CASSLLSLVQPQHF.

This clonotype is medium-sized (0.01 to 0.1%). The CDR3 loop is CASSELRGGPDTQYF. CDR3 DNA: TGTGCCAGCAGTGAATTGAGGGGAGGGCCAGATACGCAGTATTTT. The V gene is TRBV6-1, the J gene TRBJ2-3, with 7 nucleotides matching TRBD2. This CDR3 has 15 amino acids. Trimming removed 2 bases from V and 4 bases from J; junction bases left unmatched: 6. Per germline, CDR1 MNHNS and CDR2 SASEGT.

The genes are TRBV2 and TRBJ1-2; the D is unclear. The germline V and J ends were trimmed by 6 bases and 3 bases, with 2 bases remaining between them. Germline CDR1 and CDR2: SNHLY and FYNNEI. The CDR3 has 10 residues. As DNA, the CDR3 is TGTGCCAGCAGAGACTATGGCTACACCTTC. It yields the protein CASRDYGYTF.

The J gene is TRBJ1-2, the V gene TRBV7-9; unclear D gene. Germline assignment: CDR1 SEHNR and CDR2 FQNEAQ (reference sequence). The CDR3 consists of 14 residues. Trimming stripped 1 base from V and 8 bases from J, with 14 bases between. The CDR3 here is CASSLDPSAGGYTF. The CDR3 nucleotides read TGTGCCAGCAGCTTAGATCCCAGTGCGGGCGGCTACACCTTC.

The chain has TRBV24-1 and TRBJ2-5; a possible D gene is TRBD2 (6 bases). The CDR3 totals 14 residues. The germline V gene encodes CDR1 KGHDR and CDR2 SFDVKD. Trimming left V 10 bases short and J 5 bases short, with 19 bases between. CDR3 coding DNA: TGTGCCACAGCCCCGGGACTTTCGGTCGAGACCCAGTACTTC. Protein sequence: CATAPGLSVETQYF.

V usage is TRBV27 and J usage is TRBJ2-7, with 7 positions matching TRBD1. The V gene end was trimmed by 6 bases and the J gene end by 1 base; junction bases not matched to a gene: 6. CDR1 is MNHEY and CDR2 is SMNVEV in the germline V gene (reference sequence). The CDR3 is 14 residues long. The CDR3 is CASSLQGPSYEQYF. CDR3 nucleotides: TGTGCCAGCAGCCTACAGGGGCCTTCCTACGAGCAGTACTTC.

The chain recombines TRBV18 with TRBJ2-5; D is possibly TRBD2 (5 bases). Trimming removed 6 bases from V and 2 bases from J, with 13 bases in between. CDR1 is KGHSH and CDR2 is LQKENI in the germline V gene. There are 14 residues in the CDR3. CDR3 nucleotide sequence: TGTGCCAGCTCTCTAAGCGGCGTACAAGAGACCCAGTACTTC. Translation gives CASSLSGVQETQYF. Full variable domain (rest looked up from reference TRBV18 and TRBJ2-5): NAGVMQNPRHLVRRRGQEARLRCSPMKGHSHVYWYRQLPEEGLKFMVYLQKENIIDESGMPKERFSAEFPKEGPSILRIQQVVRGDSAAYFCASSLSGVQETQYFGPGTRLLVL.

This chain links TRBV27 with TRBJ2-3, with TRBD1 as a possible D gene (7 bases). V lost 5 bases to trimming and J lost 2 bases, with 14 bases between them. Germline V gives CDR1 MNHEY, CDR2 SMNVEV (reference sequence). The CDR3 spans 15 residues. The CDR3 DNA reads TGTGCCAGCAGTCTTCGACAGGGACTCACAGATACGCAGTATTTT. Amino acids: CASSLRQGLTDTQYF.

The J gene is TRBJ2-7, the V gene TRBV20-1, with 13 bases matching TRBD2. The germline V gene has CDR1 DFQATT and CDR2 SNEGSKA (reference sequence). V gave up 5 bases and J gave up 7 bases; unmatched junction bases: 8. The CDR3 length is 14 residues. This chain's CDR3 is CSAGGLAGVNEQYF. Written as DNA, the CDR3 is TGCAGTGCTGGAGGACTAGCGGGAGTTAATGAGCAGTACTTC.

CDR3 protein: CAKLLALSTDTQYF. For the CDR3, the DNA is TGTGCCAAACTACTAGCGCTTAGCACAGATACGCAGTATTTT. This chain connects TRBV6-1 to TRBJ2-3; TRBD2 aligns across 7 bases. This CDR3 contains 14 residues. CDR1 MNHNS and CDR2 SASEGT come from the germline V gene. V trimming: 10 bases; J trimming: 0 bases; junction bases outside the gene matches: 7.

This chain links TRBV4-3 with TRBJ2-5; TRBD1 matches at 9 bases. Germline V gives CDR1 LGHNA, CDR2 YSLEER. This CDR3 is 16 amino acids long. The trim removed 4 bases at V and 1 base at J, leaving 7 bases unmatched. CDR3 amino acids: CASSPNGQGTQETQYF. The CDR3, as DNA: TGCGCCAGCAGCCCCAACGGACAGGGGACCCAAGAGACCCAGTACTTC.

This chain uses TRBV7-2 with TRBJ2-3; D perhaps matches TRBD2 (6 bases). CDR1 SGHTA and CDR2 FQGNSA come from the germline V gene. V lost 5 bases to trimming and J lost 0 bases, with 12 bases between them. The CDR3 sequence is 15 residues long. CDR3 in amino acids: CASSGTGVSTDTQYF. In DNA form, the CDR3 reads TGTGCCAGCAGCGGTACGGGAGTTAGCACAGATACGCAGTATTTT.

The chain joins TRBV20-1 to TRBJ1-2; TRBD1 is a possible D gene (5 bases). Trimming removed 6 bases at V and 7 bases at J, with 18 bases between. This CDR3 has 13 residues. Germline values: CDR1 DFQATT, CDR2 SNEGSKA (reference sequence). CDR3 bases: TGCAGTGCCCTTAAGGCAGGGTTCCGTGGCTACACCTTC. It is translated as CSALKAGFRGYTF.

This chain links TRBV19 with TRBJ2-3, with a tentative D call TRBD1 (6 bases). The germline V gene encodes CDR1 LNHDA and CDR2 SQIVND (reference sequence). CDR3 size: 14 residues. V lost 5 bases to trimming and J lost 0 bases, with 9 bases between them. The chain's CDR3 is CASSADRSTDTQYF. In nucleotides, the CDR3 is TGTGCCAGTAGTGCCGACAGGAGCACAGATACGCAGTATTTT.